These T cell receptor beta chains were read from a single sample in a study of blood T cell repertoires in COVID-19. The data were produced by immunoSEQ multiplex PCR, yet TCRdb's version contains in-frame clones alone and is incomplete. The table includes 200,000 to 300,000 clones, 83% detected once. The material sequenced was peripheral blood. The origin of the receptors is a human donor in a cohort sampled during active COVID-19. Both conserved end residues are trimmed from each CDR3. The order of the fields is V gene, CDR3 protein.

>TRBV10-3
AISDLDREVAGGRETQY
>TRBV5-4
ASSPPGGYGYT
>TRBV19
ASSYGGRVDQPQH
>TRBV28
ASSPGTSGRPTDTQY
>TRBV30
AWSGRGPNTEAF
>TRBV27
ARRGSRSFYQPQH
>TRBV12-3/TRBV12-4
ASSLANNEQF
>TRBV5-1
ASSWGQGGYNEQF
>TRBV9
ASSPGVGETQY
>TRBV7-9
ASSLAMGGTQETQY
>TRBV5-6
ASSPTASGRAFGTDTQY
>TRBV7-9
ASSLTASGGPTDTQY
>TRBV11-2
ASSLAGNTEAF
>TRBV7-6
ASSSQGRTFSYEQY
>TRBV12-5
ASGSERDIGDYGYT
>TRBV7-3
ASSLMGRQTEAF
>TRBV5-8
ASSLRGNTEAF
>TRBV10-3
ATALGDRGTYEQY
>TRBV19
ASSVAWNTEAF
>TRBV9
ASSPLIGSGQETQY
>TRBV11-2
ASSLSLTGRETQY
>TRBV2
ASSGQGSSYEQY
>TRBV28
ASSLSGQGANEAF
>TRBV5-4
ASSVSGRPQETQY
>TRBV6-1
ASSEGAPYTEAF
>TRBV5-8
ASSLEEGTNEQF
>TRBV6-6
ASSPANGGLGYNEQF
>TRBV19
ASSIGGRFTEAF
>TRBV6-5
ARPGQSEKLF
>TRBV7-2
ASSWKADTEAF
>TRBV5-8
ASSTGLLSGNTIY
>TRBV5-1
ASSFRGQGASHNEQF
>TRBV5-6
ASSLRTGSTDTQY
>TRBV30
AWSDRTGFQPQH
>TRBV19
ATLDRGQTGELF